This TCR beta chain was found in a study of cytomegalovirus exposure and HLA in healthy donors. Notes on the study in general: Most observed TCR sequences were rare, whereas some public TCRs were detected in many donors. According to reports, the classifier identified cytomegalovirus status with high specificity and sensitivity. Association of 16,951 TCR beta sequences with HLA alleles was found at 0.05 false discovery rate in a later analysis.

The germline V and J ends were trimmed by 3 bases and 5 bases, with 11 bases remaining between them. The length of the CDR3 is 14 residues. In germline, CDR1 is SGDLS, CDR2 YYNGEE. PCR employed 60 Vbeta and 13 Jbeta primers. TCRdb's table, derived via immunoSEQ multiplex PCR, lists solely in-frame clones and lacks some. The sample has 170,000 or so clones, about three quarters seen once. In its sample, this clone was seen once. The antigen is unknown. Sequencing was carried out using PBMCs. The V gene is TRBV9, the J gene TRBJ2-2; TRBD1 is a possible D gene (6 bases). The receptor was derived from a woman aged 25-40 years in good health and CMV-seronegative. The CDR3 DNA reads as TGTGCCAGCAGCGGCCAGGGGTATACCGGGGAGCTGTTTTTT. This sequence encodes CASSGQGYTGELFF.